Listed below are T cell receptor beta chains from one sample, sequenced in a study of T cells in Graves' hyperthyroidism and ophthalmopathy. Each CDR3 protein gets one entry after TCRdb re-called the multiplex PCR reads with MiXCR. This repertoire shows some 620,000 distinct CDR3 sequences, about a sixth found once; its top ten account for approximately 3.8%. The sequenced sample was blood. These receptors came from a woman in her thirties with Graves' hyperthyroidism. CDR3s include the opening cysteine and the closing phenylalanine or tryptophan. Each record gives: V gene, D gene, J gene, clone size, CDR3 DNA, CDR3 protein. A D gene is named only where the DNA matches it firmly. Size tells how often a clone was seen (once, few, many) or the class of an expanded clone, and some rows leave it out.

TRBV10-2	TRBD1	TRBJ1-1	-	TGCGCCAGCATTCTTGAGGGGGCGAACACTGAAGCTTTCTTT	CASILEGANTEAFF
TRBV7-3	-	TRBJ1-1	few	TGTGCCAGCAGCTCGTCCAGAACAGCTGGCACTGAAGCTTTCTTT	CASSSSRTAGTEAFF
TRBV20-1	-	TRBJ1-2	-	TGCAGTGCTAGACAACCGACAGGCTATGGCTACACCTTC	CSARQPTGYGYTF
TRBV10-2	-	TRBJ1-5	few	TGCGCCAGCGCATCGGGGCTTTACAATCAGCCCCAGCATTTT	CASASGLYNQPQHF
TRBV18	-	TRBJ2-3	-	TGTGCCAGCTCACCTATGGATACGCAGTATTTT	CASSPMDTQYF
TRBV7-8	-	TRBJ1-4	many	TGTGCCAGCAGCTTTGCAACTAATGAAAAACTGTTTTTT	CASSFATNEKLFF
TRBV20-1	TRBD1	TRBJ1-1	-	TGCAGTGCTAGAGATTCGACAGGGGGCAGGCCGGGGGCTTTCTTT	CSARDSTGGRPGAFF
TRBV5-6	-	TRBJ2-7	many	TGTGCCAGCAGCTCGGCTAGCGCGACCTACGAGCAGTACTTC	CASSSASATYEQYF
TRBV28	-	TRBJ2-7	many	TGTGCCACCCTCGGGGCAGGGAATCTAAGGTCTGCCTACGAGCAGTACTTC	CATLGAGNLRSAYEQYF
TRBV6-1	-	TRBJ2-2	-	TGTGCCAGCAGTCCCAGGGGCCCGCCCGGGGAGCTGTTTTTT	CASSPRGPPGELFF
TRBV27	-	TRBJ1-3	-	TGTGCCAGCTCCCGAGCAGCAAGCTCTGGAAACACCATATATTTT	CASSRAASSGNTIYF
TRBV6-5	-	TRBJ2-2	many	TGTGCCAGCAGTTATGGGAGAGCGAACACCGGGGAGCTGTTTTTT	CASSYGRANTGELFF
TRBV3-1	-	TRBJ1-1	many	TGTGCCAGCAGCCCCTTAGGGGGGGCCACTGAAGCTTTCTTT	CASSPLGGATEAFF
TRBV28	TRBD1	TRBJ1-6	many	TGTGCCAGCAGCGGACAGGGCAAAGATTATAATTCACCCCTCCACTTT	CASSGQGKDYNSPLHF
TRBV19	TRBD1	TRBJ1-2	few	TGTGCCAGTAGTGAAACGGACAGGGCAAGCTATGGCTACACCTTC	CASSETDRASYGYTF
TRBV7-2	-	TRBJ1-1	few	TGTGCCAGCAGCTTAGGGGTGAGGGTGAACACTGAAGCTTTCTTT	CASSLGVRVNTEAFF
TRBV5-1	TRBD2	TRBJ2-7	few	TGCGCCAGCAGCTCCCGGGGGGGAGTCTACGAGCAGTACTTC	CASSSRGGVYEQYF
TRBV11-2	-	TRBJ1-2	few	TGTGCCAGCAGCATAGCAAGGTCCTATGGCTACACCTTC	CASSIARSYGYTF
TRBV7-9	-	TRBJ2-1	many	TGTGCCAGCAGCCCACCTGCACCAGACAATGAGCAGTTCTTC	CASSPPAPDNEQFF
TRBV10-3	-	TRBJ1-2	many	TGTGCCATCAGTGAAGGGGACGGATATGGCTACACCTTC	CAISEGDGYGYTF
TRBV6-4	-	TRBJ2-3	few	TGTGCCAGCAGTGCTCTGGCGGGAGATACGCAGTATTTT	CASSALAGDTQYF
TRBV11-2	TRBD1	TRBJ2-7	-	TGTGCCAGCAGCCCATGGGACAGCTTGGATGAGCAGTACTTC	CASSPWDSLDEQYF
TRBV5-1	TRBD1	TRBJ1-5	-	TGCGCCAGCAGGGGACAGGATAATCAGCCCCAGCATTTT	CASRGQDNQPQHF
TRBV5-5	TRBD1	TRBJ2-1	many	TGTGCCAGCAGCTTGGAGGGACAGGGTGCTTCACAGTTCTTC	CASSLEGQGASQFF
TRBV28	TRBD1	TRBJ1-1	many	TGTGCCAGCAGTCGCGACAGGGACGAAAACACTGAAGCTTTCTTT	CASSRDRDENTEAFF
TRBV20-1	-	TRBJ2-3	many	TGCAGTGCCGACCCAGGAACAGATACGCAGTATTTT	CSADPGTDTQYF
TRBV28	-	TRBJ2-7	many	TGTGCCAGCAGTTCAAAAGGGGAGGGGGGCGAGCAGTACTTC	CASSSKGEGGEQYF
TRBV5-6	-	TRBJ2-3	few	TGTGCCAGCAGCCTCCCCGGGCCTCTAGTCACAGATACGCAGTATTTT	CASSLPGPLVTDTQYF